The clone carrying this TCR beta chain was observed once. Germline and junction disagree at one end, which may indicate a read error. Per the original data handling: Amplifying reference gene primers gave estimates of nucleated cell counts. Using immunoSEQ multiplex PCR, the repertoire was profiled, and TCRdb retains in-frame clones only, with some absent. The DNA was the basis for D and trimming; V, J and clone size are from that table. The repertoire holds about 210,000 clones, with 83% as singletons. This entry comes from a study of blood T cell repertoires in COVID-19. Study information: Sources were T cells, B-cell-depleted T cells, or PBMCs; the material itself was cDNA or gDNA.

The CDR3 is 15 residues long. The germline gives CDR1 SSHAT, CDR2 FNYEAQ (reference sequence). The V and J genes are TRBV7-7 and TRBJ2-5; D is uncertain. The receptor was isolated from a woman aged 45 to 65 with acute or convalescent COVID-19. Material for sequencing was peripheral blood. In nucleotides, the CDR3 is TGTGCTAGCAGCTTAGCATGGCAGGCCGAAGAGACCCAGTACTTC. Protein product: CASSLAWQAEETQYF. The full variable domain, in which reference TRBV7-7 and TRBJ2-5 provide the parts outside the CDR3, is GAGVSQSPRYKVTKRGQDVTLRCDPISSHATLYWYQQALGQGPEFLTYFNYEAQPDKSGLPSDRFSAERPEGSISTLTIQRTEQRDSAMYRCASSLAWQAEETQYFGPGTRLLVL.